Sequencing of this T cell receptor (beta chain) was carried out in a study of vaccination effects on CD4 cells after COVID-19 (dated by TCRdb to between 2021 and 2022). Regarding the complete study: Post-vaccine samples across the study were collected a median of 72 days after the second dose, with a range of 14 to 241. The full study included approximately nine COVID-19 convalescent patients and a few SARS-CoV-2-naive healthy vaccine recipients. The study compared SARS-CoV-2 spike-specific CD4+ TCR repertoires before and after mRNA vaccination in COVID-19 convalescent patients and infection-naive vaccine recipients. In the study, cultures from other donors were sequenced using the Oncomine TCR Beta short-read assay on an Illumina iSeq 100.

The library came from the immunoSEQ multiplex PCR assay. TCR beta CDR3 sequencing was performed on DNA from the cultured, isolated CD4+ T cells. The original pipeline was this. The analysis removed non-productive TCR sequences, trimmed reads to the CDR3 region, and retained only CDR3s that were 7 or more amino acids long. Antigen-specific clonotypes were identified with the MANAFEST web app by comparing expansion in peptide wells against reference cultures. To count as positive, a clone had to show expansion at FDR<0.05 compared with the reference and with all other wells, an odds ratio above 5, and a frequency above 0.1% in two replicate wells. Clonotypes significantly expanded in SARS-CoV-2 spike wells and in at least one common cold coronavirus spike condition were defined as cross-reactive. Levenshtein distance calculated with the stringdist R package was used to assess CDR3 similarity, and unrooted trees were constructed with ape in R 3.6.1. Not all clones reach the TCRdb copy of this immuneACCESS table, which keeps in-frame sequences only. Checked studies attribute under half of the gap to unresolved V genes and leave the rest unexplained. The DNA gave D and trimming, while V, J and clone size come from that table. This sample holds 13,000 to 15,000 clones; about 75% were observed only once. The ten largest clonotypes hold roughly 23% of the sample.

In the germline V gene (reference sequence), CDR1 corresponds to SEHNR and CDR2 to FQNEAQ. The V and J ends are trimmed by 3 bases and 10 bases, leaving 18 bases between them. The CDR3 holds 14 amino acids from the cysteine to the phenylalanine. Only CDR3 DNA is held: 42 bases, read in frame from base 1. Points the paper makes about the study in general: Only a small number of convalescent patients were included, and no early post-infection timepoints were available, which limited the study. Among healthy vaccine recipients, nearly all vaccine-induced clones were SARS-CoV-2 mono-reactive, and just 1 of 255 was cross-reactive with common cold coronaviruses. Marked clonal contraction was observed in both infection-induced and vaccine-induced clones at late post-vaccination timepoints, consistent with waning T cell responses.

This clone appeared a single time. It lacks a known antigen. Base quality data are lacking; no much larger clone is found one base away. To identify antigen-specific CD4+ T cell clonotypes by their expansion, the ViraFEST assay first stimulated PBMC with viral peptide pools and then applied TCR sequencing. After 10 days of culture, CD4+ T cells were isolated with the EasySep CD4+ T cell isolation kit. Participants received two doses of either the BNT162b2 or the mRNA-1273 mRNA SARS-CoV-2 vaccine. The absence of prior SARS-CoV-2 infection in healthy vaccine recipients was confirmed by negative nucleocapsid antibodies before and after vaccination. Roughly 2.1 million PBMC per well were cultured in IMDM with roughly 5% human AB serum, 8.5 to 10 IU/ml IL-2 and gentamicin, plus 10 ug/ml peptides. On days 3 and 7, half of the culture medium was replaced with fresh IL-2-containing medium. Unless noted otherwise, every peptide stimulation condition was cultured in triplicate wells. Using Ficoll-Paque Plus gradient centrifugation, PBMC were separated from whole blood and then either used fresh or cryopreserved at -140C. The spike proteins of SARS-CoV-2 and of the common cold coronaviruses HCoV-NL63, HCoV-OC43 and HCoV-229E were spanned by overlapping peptide pools. Genomic DNA was extracted from cultured CD4+ T cells with the QIAamp micro DNA kit.

The origin of this receptor is a human donor who received a COVID-19 vaccine. The chain uses TRBV7-9 and TRBJ1-2; the D gene is perhaps TRBD1, from 5 matching bases. Sequencing used CD4+ T cells from PBMCs cultured with HCoV-NL63 spike peptides, obtained after COVID-19 vaccination. What this sample's cell subset or site label stands for: HCoV-NL63 spike overlapping peptide pool stimulation. The nucleotide sequence reads as follows: TGTGCCAGCAGCTTCCGGGGCGGCCAAGGAGACTACACCTTC. It codes for CASSFRGGQGDYTF.